This TCR beta chain was recovered during a study of cytomegalovirus exposure and HLA in healthy donors. The wider study: Earlier, some 180 million T cells were analyzed, and some 120 million unique TCR beta sequences were found among them.

As regards this clone: Antigen unknown.

Germline CDR1 is SNHLY and CDR2 is FYNNEI. Trimming shortened V by 11 bases and J by 8 bases, and 21 bases separated the two germline ends. This CDR3 region has 13 residues. The PCR made use of 60 Vbeta and 13 Jbeta primers. Produced via immunoSEQ multiplex PCR; TCRdb's table is partial and in-frame only. The sample has roughly 79,000 clones. Whole-study results and caveats: A reported reduction in N-insertions relative to the roughly 670-donor mean was seen in an Asian-associated ancestry cluster in a later analysis. Beyond CMV serostatus, there was no information to go on about immune exposure. Researchers left out some V segments, among them TRBV6-2 and TRBV6-3, as indistinguishable.

Sample: PBMCs. The chain couples TRBV2 to TRBJ1-2; D call uncertain. The receptor was isolated from a man aged 25 to 40 in good health and CMV-seronegative. Here the CDR3 DNA reads TGTGCCTCCCCGGAGCGAGACGGCGGAGGCTACACCTTC. It translates to CASPERDGGGYTF.